One sample yielded the 25 T cell receptor beta chains listed below, sequenced in a study of blood T cell repertoires in COVID-19. TCRdb's copy holds only in-frame clones and misses some; the assay was immunoSEQ multiplex PCR. The top ten clones hold 3% to 4.5% of a sample with 100,000 or so clones, approximately 90% of them seen once. Sequencing used peripheral blood. The receptors come from a woman in her fifties or sixties in a cohort sampled during active COVID-19.

The chain has TRBV29-1 and TRBJ2-7; 9 bases align to TRBD1. The CDR3 has 14 residues. With 6 bases clipped from V and 2 bases from J, the junction kept 8 bases outside the gene matches. The V gene's germline CDR1 is SQVTM and CDR2 ANQGSEA. CDR3 sequence: CSVLSGTGPYEQYF. CDR3 coding DNA: TGCAGCGTGCTTTCCGGGACAGGGCCCTACGAGCAGTACTTC.

V usage is TRBV7-8 and J usage is TRBJ1-1, with no clear D. Germline V gene sequence: CDR1 SGHVS, CDR2 FQNEAQ. Trimming removed 1 base at V and 0 bases at J, with 6 bases between. CDR3 length equals 14 residues. CDR3 protein: CASSLGQLNTEAFF. CDR3 nucleotides: TGTGCCAGCAGCTTAGGACAACTGAACACTGAAGCTTTCTTT.

V and J are TRBV5-4 and TRBJ2-2, with TRBD1 matching 9 bases. The V gene end was trimmed by 5 bases and the J gene end by 1 base; junction bases not matched to a gene: 3. The CDR3 spans 15 residues. The germline V gene encodes CDR1 SGHNT and CDR2 YYREEE (reference sequence). The CDR3, as DNA: TGTGCCAGCAGGCAGACAGGGGGGAACACCGGGGAGCTGTTTTTT. It translates to CASRQTGGNTGELFF.

This chain connects TRBV3-1 (or the pseudogene TRBV3-2) to TRBJ2-3, with 13 bases lining up with TRBD2. With 5 bases clipped from V and 5 bases from J, the junction kept 7 bases outside the gene matches. This CDR3 has 16 amino acids. Germline V CDR1 and CDR2: LGHDT, YNNKEL (reference sequence). The CDR3 DNA reads TGTGCCAGCAGCTCCTGGACTAGCGGGGGAGGAGATACGCAGTATTTT. As protein: CASSSWTSGGGDTQYF.

This chain uses TRBV28 with TRBJ1-2; no clear D gene. This CDR3 comprises 14 residues. V shed 8 bases and J shed 4 bases, with 17 bases lying between them. Germline CDR1 and CDR2: MDHEN and SYDVKM. The CDR3 nucleotides are TGTGCCAGCGCGTTGAACGGGGTCCTCTATGGCTACACCTTC. Translation gives CASALNGVLYGYTF.

The V gene is TRBV5-6, the J gene TRBJ2-7; unclear D gene. The CDR3 contains 15 residues. V was shortened by 3 bases and J by 7 bases, with 20 bases between the two germline ends. Germline V gives CDR1 SGHDT, CDR2 YYEEEE. This chain's CDR3 is CASSSPLENTKEQYF. CDR3 sequence (DNA): TGTGCCAGCAGCTCCCCACTCGAAAACACTAAGGAGCAGTACTTC.

The chain carries TRBV5-1 and TRBJ2-1; D not resolved. V lost 0 bases and J 5 bases, leaving 9 bases between the germline ends. This CDR3 is 14 amino acids long. The germline V gene has CDR1 SGHRS and CDR2 YFSETQ. CDR3 sequence (DNA): TGCGCCAGCAGCTTGGGAGGCGCAAACAATGAGCAGTTCTTC. Residues: CASSLGGANNEQFF.

As for this clone: Other DNA sequences in this specimen translate into the identical CDR3. The V call is TRBV9, the J call TRBJ2-1; 8 bases agree with TRBD2. CDR3 length: 15 amino acids. The V gene end was trimmed by 5 bases and the J gene end by 4 bases; junction bases not matched to a gene: 8. Per germline, CDR1 SGDLS and CDR2 YYNGEE. CDR3 sequence (DNA): TGTGCCAGCAGTCGTAGCGGGACGACTTACAATGAGCAGTTCTTC. Translated: CASSRSGTTYNEQFF.

CDR3: CASSVGMGDGYTF. CDR3 nucleotide sequence: TGTGCCAGCAGCGTAGGGATGGGCGATGGCTACACCTTC. The gene calls are TRBV9 and TRBJ1-2; D is unresolved. Looked up from germline, CDR1 is SGDLS and CDR2 is YYNGEE. With 0 bases removed from V and 6 bases from J, the gap between germline ends came to 9 bases. The CDR3 extends over 13 amino acids.

The genes are TRBV11-2 and TRBJ1-6; 8 bases fit TRBD1. Germline values: CDR1 SGHAT, CDR2 FQNNGV. The CDR3 is made up of 14 amino acids. Trimming cost V 5 bases and J 10 bases; bases outside gene matches: 7. CDR3 DNA: TGTGCCAGCAGCCCACTCGGACAGGGATCACCCCTCCACTTT. Its protein product is CASSPLGQGSPLHF.

This clone was recorded only once. CDR3 nucleotides: TGTGCCAGCAGCAAAAGGCTCAGGGGTGTCAAATCACCCCTCCACTTT. Translating it yields CASSKRLRGVKSPLHF. J is TRBJ1-6 and V is TRBV21-1; whether TRBD1, the table's D call, matches the DNA was not checked. TRBV21-1 is a recognized pseudogene. This CDR3 has 16 residues.

V and J are TRBV6-5 and TRBJ1-2; 10 nucleotides agree with TRBD1. The CDR3 contains 15 residues. V trimming: 6 bases; J trimming: 4 bases; junction bases outside the gene matches: 8. Germline-derived CDR1 and CDR2 are MNHEY and SVGAGI. Here the CDR3 DNA reads TGTGCCAGCAGGATCGGACAGGGGGTCGCCTATGGCTACACCTTC. This gives the protein CASRIGQGVAYGYTF.

V and J are TRBV6-5 and TRBJ1-4, with 10 bases that match TRBD1. The CDR3 is 14 amino acids. CDR1 and CDR2 (germline): MNHEY, SVGAGI. The V segment lost 6 bases and the J segment 5 bases; nucleotides outside the gene matches: 3. The CDR3 sequence: CASSLGQGNEKLFF. Written as DNA, the CDR3 is TGTGCCAGCAGCCTGGGACAGGGGAATGAAAAACTGTTTTTT.

In its sample, this clone was seen once. The J gene is TRBJ1-5, the V gene TRBV5-4; a weak D match, TRBD1 (6 bases). Per germline, CDR1 SGHNT and CDR2 YYREEE (reference sequence). Trimming left V 0 bases short and J 4 bases short, with 14 bases between. The CDR3 consists of 16 residues. The CDR3 bases are TGTGCCAGCAGCTTGGGGGGGCAGGGATCTAATCAGCCCCAGCATTTT. It translates to CASSLGGQGSNQPQHF.

V and J are TRBV7-2 and TRBJ1-5; 7 bases fit TRBD1. Trimming cost V 5 bases and J 6 bases; bases outside gene matches: 7. This CDR3 comprises 14 residues. Germline CDR1 reads SGHTA; CDR2 reads FQGNSA. CDR3 sequence: CASSLGTDGQPQHF. The DNA for the CDR3 is TGTGCCAGCAGCCTAGGGACAGACGGTCAGCCCCAGCATTTT.

The chain is built from TRBV19 and TRBJ1-5; TRBD1 aligns across 7 bases. The V segment lost 4 bases and the J segment 6 bases; nucleotides outside the gene matches: 6. This CDR3 has 14 amino acids. The V gene's germline CDR1 is LNHDA and CDR2 SQIVND (reference sequence). The CDR3 here is CASSTEQGPQPQHF. As DNA, the CDR3 is TGTGCCAGTAGTACCGAACAGGGGCCTCAGCCCCAGCATTTT.

This chain links TRBV6-5 with TRBJ2-7; TRBD1 agrees at 11 bases. The CDR3 is 15 amino acids. V lost 6 bases to trimming and J lost 0 bases; unmatched junction nucleotides: 4. From germline, CDR1 is MNHEY and CDR2 SVGAGI. The CDR3 DNA reads as TGTGCCAGCAGGTCCGGGACAGGGGGCTCCTACGAGCAGTACTTC. Amino acids: CASRSGTGGSYEQYF.

CDR3 residues: CASSQDRTRGSLEAFF. For the CDR3, the DNA is TGCGCCAGCAGCCAAGACCGAACTCGGGGGTCCCTTGAAGCTTTCTTT. This sequence joins TRBV4-1 and TRBJ1-1; D may be TRBD1 (5 bases). Germline CDR1 and CDR2: MGHRA and YSYEKL. The CDR3 has 16 residues. Trimming took off 0 bases at V and 7 bases at J, with 18 bases between the two ends.

The chain couples TRBV2 to TRBJ2-7; TRBD1 might be the D (5 bases). The CDR3 spans 14 residues. CDR1 and CDR2 from the germline V gene are SNHLY and FYNNEI. V was clipped by 7 bases and J by 2 bases, with 15 bases between them. The CDR3, as DNA: TGTGCCAGCACTTGGACACGCACCACCTACGAGCAGTACTTC. Its protein is CASTWTRTTYEQYF.

The chain employs TRBV28 and TRBJ1-5; 7 bases fit TRBD1. V was clipped by 5 bases and J by 6 bases; unmatched bases: 7. The CDR3 length is 14 residues. Germline V gene sequence: CDR1 MDHEN, CDR2 SYDVKM. Written as DNA, the CDR3 is TGTGCCAGCAGTCCAGGAGGGGGCATTCAGCCCCAGCATTTT. Translating it yields CASSPGGGIQPQHF.

The rearrangement links TRBV2 to TRBJ2-1, with D perhaps TRBD2 (6 bases). With 6 bases removed from V and 8 bases from J, the gap between germline ends came to 20 bases. Looked up from germline, CDR1 is SNHLY and CDR2 is FYNNEI. There are 15 residues in the CDR3. In DNA, the CDR3 is TGTGCCAGCAGCCCCGAGGCAGGGAGGTCAGATGAGCAGTTCTTC. Translation gives CASSPEAGRSDEQFF.

The V and J genes are TRBV5-1 and TRBJ1-4; tentative D call: TRBD1 (5 bases). The V gene's germline CDR1 is SGHRS and CDR2 YFSETQ. The V end was cut by 3 bases, the J end by 3 bases, with 12 bases between. CDR3 length equals 15 residues. The CDR3 loop is CASSSTVSANEKLFF. The CDR3 nucleotides are TGCGCCAGCAGCTCGACAGTGTCCGCTAATGAAAAACTGTTTTTT.

The rearrangement uses TRBV6-5 and TRBJ1-1; D is possibly TRBD1 (5 bases). Germline V gene sequence: CDR1 MNHEY, CDR2 SVGAGI. V lost 6 bases and J lost 10, with 21 bases in between. The CDR3 has 14 amino acids. The CDR3, as DNA: TGTGCCAGCAGAAACCCCTCGGGTAGGGGCCGAGCTTTCTTT. Translating gives CASRNPSGRGRAFF.

This chain uses TRBV11-3 with TRBJ2-7, with D possibly matching TRBD1 (6 bases). CDR1 is SGHNT and CDR2 is YENEEA in the germline V gene. V lost 3 bases to trimming and J lost 1 base, with 16 bases between them. The CDR3 length is 16 residues. CDR3 region: CASSFSPGHRSYEQYF. Written as DNA, the CDR3 is TGTGCCAGCAGCTTTTCACCGGGACACCGATCCTACGAGCAGTACTTC.

The chain has TRBV11-2 and TRBJ1-3, with no clear D. Trimming shortened V by 2 bases and J by 9 bases, and 11 bases separated the two germline ends. Germline assignment: CDR1 SGHAT and CDR2 FQNNGV. This CDR3 has 13 amino acids. CDR3 DNA sequence: TGTGCCAGCAGCTTAATCCTGGTCGGCACCATATATTTT. Amino acids: CASSLILVGTIYF.